The sequence of this T cell receptor beta chain was determined in a study of blood T cell repertoires in COVID-19. CDR1 SGHVS and CDR2 FNYEAQ come from the germline V gene. The CDR3 consists of 15 residues. Trimming removed 2 bases from V and 5 bases from J, with 15 bases in between. As processed by the authors: Amplification of reference gene primers provided the estimated nucleated cell counts. TCRdb's copy holds only in-frame clones and misses some; the assay was immunoSEQ multiplex PCR. The V and J calls and the clone size are those of that table, but D and trimming were determined from the DNA. The sample has 130,000 to 150,000 clones, 84% seen once; the top ten hold 7.2%.

This TCR was sampled from a woman aged 45-60 years in a cohort sampled during active or convalescent COVID-19. Sequenced: peripheral blood. The chain is built from TRBV7-6 and TRBJ2-5; tentatively, D is TRBD1 (6 bases). This CDR3 is CASSLSGTPGETQYF. Here the CDR3 DNA reads TGTGCCAGCAGCTTATCCGGGACACCTGGGGAGACCCAGTACTTC. The full variable domain, completed using reference TRBV7-6 and TRBJ2-5, is GAGVSQSPRYKVTKRGQDVALRCDPISGHVSLYWYRQALGQGPEFLTYFNYEAQQDKSGLPNDRFSAERPEGSISTLTIQRTEQRDSAMYRCASSLSGTPGETQYFGPGTRLLVL.